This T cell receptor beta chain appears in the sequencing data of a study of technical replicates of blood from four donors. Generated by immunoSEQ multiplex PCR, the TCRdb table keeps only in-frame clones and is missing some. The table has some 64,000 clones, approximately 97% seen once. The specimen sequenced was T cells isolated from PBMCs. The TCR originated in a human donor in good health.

The CDR3 nucleotides are TGCGCCAGCAGCTGGGGGACAGATAACGGCTACACCTTC. It specifies CASSWGTDNGYTF. V gene TRBV5-1 combines with J gene TRBJ1-2; 7 positions agree with TRBD1. This CDR3 has 13 residues. From germline, CDR1 is SGHRS and CDR2 YFSETQ. The junction had 7 bases not matched to a gene; V was cut back by 3 bases and J by 8 bases.